The 10 T cell receptor beta chains given below trace back to one sample, sequenced in a study of T-cell reconstitution after alpha-beta-depleted transplantation in children. Using unique molecular identifiers, the investigators prepared the TCRbeta library. From the PCR reads, TCRdb called clonotypes with MiXCR, one entry per CDR3 protein. The repertoire holds about 27,000 distinct CDR3 sequences, with roughly a sixth as singletons. Material: PBMCs, mostly from graft donor cells, obtained 60 days after TCRalphabeta/CD19-depleted stem cell transplant. The receptors were gathered from a male patient aged 2 to 10 who had a stem cell transplant for acute lymphoblastic leukemia, so the T cells may come from the graft donor.

A few counts support this clonotype. The chain combines TRBV2 with TRBJ1-2; maybe TRBD1 (5 bases). Germline loops: CDR1 SNHLY, CDR2 FYNNEI. V lost 6 bases and J 1 base, leaving 9 bases between the germline ends. CDR3 length: 13 residues. Here the CDR3 reads CASSQQVNYGYTF. The CDR3 bases are TGTGCCAGCAGCCAACAGGTTAACTATGGCTACACCTTC.

This clonotype was recorded many times. The chain combines TRBV20-1 with TRBJ1-2, with a weak D call TRBD1 (5 bases). Looked up from germline, CDR1 is DFQATT and CDR2 is SNEGSKA (reference sequence). The CDR3 consists of 15 residues. Trimming removed 4 bases at V and 5 bases at J, with 20 bases between. The CDR3 is CSAMQGAGKIYGYTF. The CDR3 DNA reads as TGCAGTGCTATGCAAGGGGCAGGCAAGATTTATGGCTACACCTTC.

The V gene is TRBV14, the J gene TRBJ2-7; 12 positions match TRBD2. Germline trimming cut 0 bases from V and 2 bases from J; bases unmatched to any gene: 5. The CDR3 contains 17 residues. The germline V gene encodes CDR1 SGHDN and CDR2 FVKESK. Here the CDR3 reads CASSQELAGGQPYEQYF. CDR3 coding DNA: TGTGCCAGCAGCCAAGAACTAGCGGGGGGCCAGCCCTACGAGCAGTACTTC.

This clonotype is deemed medium-sized. V usage is TRBV27 and J usage is TRBJ1-1, with 7 nucleotides matching TRBD1. Germline values: CDR1 MNHEY, CDR2 SMNVEV (reference sequence). This CDR3 spans 13 amino acids. Trimming took 8 bases from V and 4 from J; bases not matched to a gene: 7. The chain's CDR3 is CASRRQGVTEAFF. The CDR3 DNA follows: TGTGCCAGCCGCAGACAGGGAGTCACTGAAGCTTTCTTT.

The CDR3 here is CASRSSLGWETQYF. The DNA of the CDR3 is TGTGCCAGCAGGAGCAGCTTAGGATGGGAGACCCAGTACTTC. This chain connects TRBV7-2 to TRBJ2-5; D remains ambiguous. V lost 6 bases to trimming and J lost 5 bases, with 16 bases between them. CDR3 size: 14 residues. Germline-derived CDR1 and CDR2 are SGHTA and FQGNSA. Combining the CDR3 with reference TRBV7-2 and TRBJ2-5 gives the whole variable domain GAGVSQSPSNKVTEKGKDVELRCDPISGHTALYWYRQSLGQGLEFLIYFQGNSAPDKSGLPSDRFSAERTGGSVSTLTIQRTQQEDSAVYLCASRSSLGWETQYFGPGTRLLVL.

This clonotype was observed at least ten times. The chain combines TRBV13 with TRBJ1-6, with 10 bases aligning to TRBD1. Losses at the gene ends were 5 bases for V and 7 bases for J; bases not matched to a gene: 5. CDR3 size: 15 residues. Germline V gene lookup returns CDR1 PRHDT and CDR2 FYEKMQ (reference sequence). The CDR3 DNA sequence: TGTGCCAGCAGCACACGACAGGGGGCCAATTCACCCCTCCACTTT. Protein product: CASSTRQGANSPLHF.

V gene TRBV28 combines with J gene TRBJ2-1, with D perhaps matching TRBD1 or TRBD2 (5 bases each). V was clipped by 1 base and J by 0 bases, with 7 bases between them. This CDR3 region has 15 residues. Germline V gives CDR1 MDHEN, CDR2 SYDVKM. For the CDR3, the DNA is TGTGCCAGCAGTTTATTGGGACCCTCCTACAATGAGCAGTTCTTC. It codes for CASSLLGPSYNEQFF.

This clonotype is large by share. The genes are TRBV7-9 and TRBJ2-2; no clear D. The germline V gene encodes CDR1 SEHNR and CDR2 FQNEAQ (reference sequence). Trimming removed 11 bases from V and 3 bases from J, with 4 bases in between. The CDR3 runs 10 residues. CDR3 sequence (DNA): TGTGCCTCGGACACCGGGGAGCTGTTTTTT. Its protein product is CASDTGELFF.

The chain recombines TRBV18 with TRBJ1-2, with unresolved D. V lost 0 bases and J 0 bases, leaving 14 bases between the germline ends. This CDR3 spans 17 amino acids. Germline V lookup: CDR1 KGHSH, CDR2 LQKENI. CDR3 in amino acids: CASSPPADYYANYGYTF. The DNA for the CDR3 is TGTGCCAGCTCACCACCGGCGGACTACTACGCTAACTATGGCTACACCTTC.

The gene calls are TRBV3-1 and TRBJ2-3; D remains ambiguous. The CDR3 runs 15 residues. Trimming pared 2 bases from V and 6 bases from J, leaving 15 bases between. Germline loops: CDR1 LGHDT, CDR2 YNNKEL (reference sequence). CDR3 region: CASSQKAWGVDTQYF. The CDR3 nucleotides are TGTGCCAGCAGCCAAAAAGCGTGGGGTGTGGATACGCAGTATTTT.